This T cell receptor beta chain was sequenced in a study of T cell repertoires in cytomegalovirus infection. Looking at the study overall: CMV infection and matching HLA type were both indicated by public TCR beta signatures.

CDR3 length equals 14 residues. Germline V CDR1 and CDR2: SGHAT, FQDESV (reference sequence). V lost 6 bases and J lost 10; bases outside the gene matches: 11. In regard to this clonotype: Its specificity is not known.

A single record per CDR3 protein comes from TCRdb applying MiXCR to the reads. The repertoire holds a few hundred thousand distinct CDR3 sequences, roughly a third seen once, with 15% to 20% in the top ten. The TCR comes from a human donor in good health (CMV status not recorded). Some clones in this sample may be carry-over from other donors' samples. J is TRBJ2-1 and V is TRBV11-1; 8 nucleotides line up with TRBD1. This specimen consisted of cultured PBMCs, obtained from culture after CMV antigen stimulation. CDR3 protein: CASRVGQGEGEQFF. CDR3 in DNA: TGTGCCAGCAGGGTTGGACAGGGTGAGGGGGAGCAGTTCTTC.